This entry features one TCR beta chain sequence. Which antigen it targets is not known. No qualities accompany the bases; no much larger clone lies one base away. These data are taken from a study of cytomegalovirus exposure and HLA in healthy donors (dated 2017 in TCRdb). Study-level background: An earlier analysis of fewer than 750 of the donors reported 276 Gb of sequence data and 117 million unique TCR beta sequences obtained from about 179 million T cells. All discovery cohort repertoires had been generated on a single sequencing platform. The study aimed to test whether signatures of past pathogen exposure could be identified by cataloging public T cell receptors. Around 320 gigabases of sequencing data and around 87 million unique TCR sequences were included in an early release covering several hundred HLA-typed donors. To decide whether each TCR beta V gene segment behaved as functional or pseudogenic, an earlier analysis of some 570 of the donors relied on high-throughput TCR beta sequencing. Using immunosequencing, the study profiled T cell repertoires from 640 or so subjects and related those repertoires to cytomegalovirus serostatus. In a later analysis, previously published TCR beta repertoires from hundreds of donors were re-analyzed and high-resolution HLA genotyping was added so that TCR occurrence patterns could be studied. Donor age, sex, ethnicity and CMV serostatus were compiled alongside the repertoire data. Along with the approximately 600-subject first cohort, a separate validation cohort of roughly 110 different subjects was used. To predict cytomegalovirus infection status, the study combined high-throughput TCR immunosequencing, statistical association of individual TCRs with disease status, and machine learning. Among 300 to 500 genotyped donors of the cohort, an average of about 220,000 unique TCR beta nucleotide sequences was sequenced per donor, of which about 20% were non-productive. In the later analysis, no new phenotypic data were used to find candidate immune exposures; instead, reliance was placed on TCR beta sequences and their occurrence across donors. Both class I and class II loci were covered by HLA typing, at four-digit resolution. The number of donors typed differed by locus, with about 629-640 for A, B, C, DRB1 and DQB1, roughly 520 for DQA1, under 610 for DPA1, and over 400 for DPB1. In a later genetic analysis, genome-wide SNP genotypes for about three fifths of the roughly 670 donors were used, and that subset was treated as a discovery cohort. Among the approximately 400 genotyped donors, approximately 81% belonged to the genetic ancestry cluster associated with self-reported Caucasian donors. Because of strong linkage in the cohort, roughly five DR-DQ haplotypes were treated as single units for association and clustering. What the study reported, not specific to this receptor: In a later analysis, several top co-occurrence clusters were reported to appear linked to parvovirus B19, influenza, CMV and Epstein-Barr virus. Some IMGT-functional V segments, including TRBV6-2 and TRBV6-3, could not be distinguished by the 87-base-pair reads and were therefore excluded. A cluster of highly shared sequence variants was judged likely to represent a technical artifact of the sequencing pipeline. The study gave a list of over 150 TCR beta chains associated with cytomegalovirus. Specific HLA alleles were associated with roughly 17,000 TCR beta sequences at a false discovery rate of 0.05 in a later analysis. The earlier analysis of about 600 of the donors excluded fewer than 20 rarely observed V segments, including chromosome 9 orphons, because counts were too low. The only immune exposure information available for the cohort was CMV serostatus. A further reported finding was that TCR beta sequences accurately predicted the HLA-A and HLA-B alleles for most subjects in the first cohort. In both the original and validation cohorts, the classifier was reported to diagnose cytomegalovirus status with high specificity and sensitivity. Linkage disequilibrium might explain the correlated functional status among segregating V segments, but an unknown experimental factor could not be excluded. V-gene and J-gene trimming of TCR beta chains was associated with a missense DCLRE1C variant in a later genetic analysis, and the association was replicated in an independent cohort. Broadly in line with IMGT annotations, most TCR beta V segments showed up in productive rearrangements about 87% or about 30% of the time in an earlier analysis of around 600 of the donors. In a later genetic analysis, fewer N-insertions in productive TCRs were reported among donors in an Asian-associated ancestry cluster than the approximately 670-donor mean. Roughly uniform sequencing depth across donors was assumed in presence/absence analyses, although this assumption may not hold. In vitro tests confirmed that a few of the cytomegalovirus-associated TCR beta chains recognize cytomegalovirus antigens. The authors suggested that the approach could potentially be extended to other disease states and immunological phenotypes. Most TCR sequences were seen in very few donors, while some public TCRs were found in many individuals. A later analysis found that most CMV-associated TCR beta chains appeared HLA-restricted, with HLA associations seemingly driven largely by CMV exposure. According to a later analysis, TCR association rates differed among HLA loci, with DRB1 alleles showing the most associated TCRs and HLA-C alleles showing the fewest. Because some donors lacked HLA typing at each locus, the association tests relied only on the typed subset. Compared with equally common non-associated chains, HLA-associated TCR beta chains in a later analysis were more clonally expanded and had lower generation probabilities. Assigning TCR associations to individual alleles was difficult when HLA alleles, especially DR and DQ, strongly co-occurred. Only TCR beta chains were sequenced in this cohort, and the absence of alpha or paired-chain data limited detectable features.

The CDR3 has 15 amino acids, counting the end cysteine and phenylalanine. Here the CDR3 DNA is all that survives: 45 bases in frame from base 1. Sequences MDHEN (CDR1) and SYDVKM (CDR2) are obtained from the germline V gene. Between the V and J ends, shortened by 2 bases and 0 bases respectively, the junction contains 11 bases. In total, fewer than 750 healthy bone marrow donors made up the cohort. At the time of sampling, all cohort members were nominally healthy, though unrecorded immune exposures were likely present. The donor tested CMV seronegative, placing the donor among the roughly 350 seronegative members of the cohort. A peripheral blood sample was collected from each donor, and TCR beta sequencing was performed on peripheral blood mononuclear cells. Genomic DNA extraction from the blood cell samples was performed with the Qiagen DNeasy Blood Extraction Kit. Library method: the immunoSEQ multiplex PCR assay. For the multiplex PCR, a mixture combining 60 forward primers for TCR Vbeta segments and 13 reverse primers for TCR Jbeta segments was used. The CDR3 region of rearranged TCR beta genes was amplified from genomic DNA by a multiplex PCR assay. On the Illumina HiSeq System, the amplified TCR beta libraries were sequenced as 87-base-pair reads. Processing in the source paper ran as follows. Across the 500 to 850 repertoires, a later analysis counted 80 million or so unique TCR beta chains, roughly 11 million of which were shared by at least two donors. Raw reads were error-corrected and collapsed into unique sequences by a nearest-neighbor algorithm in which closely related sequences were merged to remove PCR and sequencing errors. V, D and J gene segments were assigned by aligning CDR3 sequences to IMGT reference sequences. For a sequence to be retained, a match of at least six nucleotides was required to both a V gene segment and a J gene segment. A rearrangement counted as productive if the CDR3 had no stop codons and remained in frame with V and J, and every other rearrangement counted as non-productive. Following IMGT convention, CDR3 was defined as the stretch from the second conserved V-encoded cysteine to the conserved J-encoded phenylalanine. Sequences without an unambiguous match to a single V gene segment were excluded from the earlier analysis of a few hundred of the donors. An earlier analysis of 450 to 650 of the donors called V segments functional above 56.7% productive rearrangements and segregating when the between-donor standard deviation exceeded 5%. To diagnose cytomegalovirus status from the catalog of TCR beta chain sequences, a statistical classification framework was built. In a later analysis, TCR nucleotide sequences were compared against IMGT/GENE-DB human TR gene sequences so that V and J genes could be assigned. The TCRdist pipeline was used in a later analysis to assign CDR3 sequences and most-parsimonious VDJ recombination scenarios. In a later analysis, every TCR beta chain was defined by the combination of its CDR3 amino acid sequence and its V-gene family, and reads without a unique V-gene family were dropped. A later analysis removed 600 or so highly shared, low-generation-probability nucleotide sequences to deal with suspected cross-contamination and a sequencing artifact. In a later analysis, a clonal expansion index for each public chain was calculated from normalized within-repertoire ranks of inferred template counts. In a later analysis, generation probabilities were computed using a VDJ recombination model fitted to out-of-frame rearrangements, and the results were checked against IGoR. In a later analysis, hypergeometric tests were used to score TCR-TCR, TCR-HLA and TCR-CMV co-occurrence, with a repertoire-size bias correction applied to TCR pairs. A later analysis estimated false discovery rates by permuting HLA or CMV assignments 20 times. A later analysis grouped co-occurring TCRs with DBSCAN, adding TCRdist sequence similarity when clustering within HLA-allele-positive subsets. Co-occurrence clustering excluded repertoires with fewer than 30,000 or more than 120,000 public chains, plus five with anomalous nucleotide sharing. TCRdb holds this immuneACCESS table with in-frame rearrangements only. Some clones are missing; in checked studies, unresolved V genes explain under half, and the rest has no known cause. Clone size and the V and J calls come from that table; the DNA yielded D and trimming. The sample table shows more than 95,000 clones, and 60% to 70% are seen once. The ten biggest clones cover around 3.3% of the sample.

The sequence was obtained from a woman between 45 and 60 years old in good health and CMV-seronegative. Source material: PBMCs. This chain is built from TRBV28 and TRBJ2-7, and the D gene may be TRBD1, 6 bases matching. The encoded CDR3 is CASSLGPDSSYEQYF. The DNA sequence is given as TGTGCCAGCAGTTTAGGCCCGGACAGCTCCTACGAGCAGTACTTC.